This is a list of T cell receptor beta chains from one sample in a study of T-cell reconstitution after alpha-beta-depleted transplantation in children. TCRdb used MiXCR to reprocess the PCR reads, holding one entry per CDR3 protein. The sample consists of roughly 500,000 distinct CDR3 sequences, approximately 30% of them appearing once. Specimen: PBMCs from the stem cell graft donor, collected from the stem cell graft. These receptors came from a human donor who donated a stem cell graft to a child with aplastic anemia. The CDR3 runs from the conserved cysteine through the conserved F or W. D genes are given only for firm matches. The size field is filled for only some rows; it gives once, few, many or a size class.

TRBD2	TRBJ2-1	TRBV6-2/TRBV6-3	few	TGTGCCAGCAGTTCGTCTAGCGGGAGGATAGGGGATGAGCAGTTCTTC	CASSSSSGRIGDEQFF
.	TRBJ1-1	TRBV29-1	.	TGCAGCGTTGAAGTAGTGTCAAAGAACACTGAAGCTTTCTTT	CSVEVVSKNTEAFF
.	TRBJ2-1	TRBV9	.	TGTGCCAGCAGCGTAGGTGCTGGCTATAGCTCCTACAATGAGCAGTTCTTC	CASSVGAGYSSYNEQFF
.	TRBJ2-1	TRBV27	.	TGTGCCAGCAGTTTGTCGGGTAGCATCTACAATGAGCAGTTCTTC	CASSLSGSIYNEQFF
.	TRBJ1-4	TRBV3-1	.	TGTGCCAGCAGCCATCTCGCAGGGCGAACAACTAATGAAAAACTGTTTTTT	CASSHLAGRTTNEKLFF
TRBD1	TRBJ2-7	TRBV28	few	TGTGCCAGCAGCTATACCCGGGACAGGGGTTCCTACGAGCAGTACTTC	CASSYTRDRGSYEQYF
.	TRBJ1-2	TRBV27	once	TGTGCCAGCAGTTCCGTCGGCGCAGGGTGGAGGGACTATGGCTACACCTTC	CASSSVGAGWRDYGYTF
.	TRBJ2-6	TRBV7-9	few	TGTGCCAGCAGCTTCCGGGGCCAGGGCTCTGGGGCCAACGTCCTGACTTTC	CASSFRGQGSGANVLTF
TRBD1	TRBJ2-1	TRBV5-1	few	TGCGCCAGCAGCCCAGACAGGGCGGATTGGGGGCAGTTCTTC	CASSPDRADWGQFF
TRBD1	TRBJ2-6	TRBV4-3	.	TGCGCCAGCAGCCAAGATCCGGCAGGGGGCGCTTCCTCTGGGGCCAACGTCCTGACTTTC	CASSQDPAGGASSGANVLTF
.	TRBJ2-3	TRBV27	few	TGTGCCAGCAGAGTCACGGGGGATACGCAGTATTTT	CASRVTGDTQYF
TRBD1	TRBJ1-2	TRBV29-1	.	TGCAGCGTGGACAGGGCTACCTATGGCTACACCTTC	CSVDRATYGYTF
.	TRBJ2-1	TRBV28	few	TGTGCCAGCAGTTTATTGCAGGGGAGGGTCGGCAATGAGCAGTTCTTC	CASSLLQGRVGNEQFF
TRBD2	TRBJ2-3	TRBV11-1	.	TGTGCCAGCAGCTCATCGGCTAGCGGGCCGCTCGCCTATGGCACAGATACGCAGTATTTT	CASSSSASGPLAYGTDTQYF
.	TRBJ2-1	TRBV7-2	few	TGTGCCAGCAGCTTAAGACGTACGGAGAATGAGCAGTTCTTC	CASSLRRTENEQFF
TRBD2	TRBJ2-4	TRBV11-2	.	TGTGCCAGCAGCTTAGAAGCGGGCGACGGGAGGGCCCTCAGGACCAAAAACATTCAGTACTTC	CASSLEAGDGRALRTKNIQYF
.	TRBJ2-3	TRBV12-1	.	.	CASSPWASGSLTDTQYF
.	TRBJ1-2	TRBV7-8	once	TGTGCCAGCAGCTTAAGTTTGGGGGGAATCAATGGCTACACCTTC	CASSLSLGGINGYTF
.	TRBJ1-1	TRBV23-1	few	TGCGCCGGCAGGTGGACTGAAGCTTTCTTT	CAGRWTEAFF
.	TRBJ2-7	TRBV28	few	TGTGCCAGCACATTCCCGGGTGTAACCGACGAGCAGTACTTC	CASTFPGVTDEQYF
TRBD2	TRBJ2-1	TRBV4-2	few	TGTGCCAGCAGCCACGGACTAGAATACAATGAGCAGTTCTTC	CASSHGLEYNEQFF
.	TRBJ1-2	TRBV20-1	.	TGCAGTGCTAGAGCACAGGAGTCCTATGGCTACACCTTC	CSARAQESYGYTF
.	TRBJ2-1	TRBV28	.	TGTGCCAGCAGTCTATTCTTCACAGGGGAGCGGGACAATGAGCAGTTCTTC	CASSLFFTGERDNEQFF
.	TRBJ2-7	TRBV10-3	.	TGTGCCATCAGAGTACCGTCACCCCCCTACGAGCAGTACTTC	CAIRVPSPPYEQYF
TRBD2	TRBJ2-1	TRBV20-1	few	TGCAGTGACCAGCGGGAGTCCTACAATGAGCAGTTCTTC	CSDQRESYNEQFF
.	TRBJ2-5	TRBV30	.	TGTGCCTGGAGTGGTGGGACTGCGGAGACCCAGTACTTC	CAWSGGTAETQYF
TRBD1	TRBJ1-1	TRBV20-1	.	TGCAGTGCTAGCCCCGACAGGGGTTTGGGTGAAGCTTTCTTT	CSASPDRGLGEAFF
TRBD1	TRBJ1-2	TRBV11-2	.	TGTGCCAGCAGCCCCCGGGACAGGCGGATCGGTCCTAACTATGGCTACACCTTC	CASSPRDRRIGPNYGYTF
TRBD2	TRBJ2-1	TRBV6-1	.	TGTGCCAGCAGTGGCCTAGCGGGCCCCTCCTACAATGAGCAGTTCTTC	CASSGLAGPSYNEQFF
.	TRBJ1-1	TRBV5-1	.	TGCGCCAGCAGCGTTACAGGGCTGGTCACTGAAGCTTTCTTT	CASSVTGLVTEAFF
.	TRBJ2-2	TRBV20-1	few	TGCAGTGCTAGAGTCCGGACAAAGGCCGGGGAGCTGTTTTTT	CSARVRTKAGELFF